The 4 T cell receptor beta chains reported below all come from one sample, sequenced in a study of cytomegalovirus exposure and HLA in healthy donors. A multiplex PCR was run with 60 Vbeta primers and 13 Jbeta primers. Profiling relied on immunoSEQ multiplex PCR, and the TCRdb table lists in-frame clones only, not all of them. The sample has 150,000 or so clones; around 80% are singletons. Sequenced sample: PBMCs. The receptor source for this set is a man aged 30 to 45 in good health and CMV-seropositive.

This clone was observed a few times. Other DNA sequences from this sample encode an identical CDR3 as well. This sequence joins TRBV28 and TRBJ1-5, with TRBD1 matching 7 bases. The length of the CDR3 is 12 residues. J gave up 5 bases and V 7 bases, and 2 bases lay outside the gene matches. Germline V gives CDR1 MDHEN, CDR2 SYDVKM. CDR3 sequence: CASKGADQPQHF. The CDR3 DNA follows: TGTGCCAGCAAGGGGGCAGATCAGCCCCAGCATTTT.

This clone showed up just once. V gene TRBV6-1 combines with J gene TRBJ2-7, with a tentative D call TRBD1 (5 bases). The CDR3 covers 12 residues. V was clipped by 7 bases and J by 2 bases, with 9 bases between them. Germline V gives CDR1 MNHNS, CDR2 SASEGT. In nucleotides, the CDR3 is TGTGCCAGCACGGGCAGGGCCTACGAGCAGTACTTC. Amino acid sequence: CASTGRAYEQYF.

This chain links TRBV19 with TRBJ1-3; 8 positions match TRBD1. The CDR3 sequence is 16 residues long. Germline V lookup: CDR1 LNHDA, CDR2 SQIVND (reference sequence). After removal of 7 bases from V and 4 bases from J, the junction contained 12 bases not matched to a gene. CDR3 amino acids: CASTEYQGAYGNTIYF. The DNA for the CDR3 is TGTGCCAGTACCGAATACCAGGGGGCCTACGGAAACACCATATATTTT.

V usage is TRBV6-1 and J usage is TRBJ2-6; 7 bases are shared with TRBD2. J gave up 3 bases and V 5 bases, and 4 bases lay outside the gene matches. This CDR3 contains 15 residues. CDR1 and CDR2 (germline): MNHNS, SASEGT. The CDR3 sequence is CASSRGGGGANVLTF. In DNA form, the CDR3 reads TGTGCCAGCAGTCGCGGGGGAGGTGGGGCCAACGTCCTGACTTTC.